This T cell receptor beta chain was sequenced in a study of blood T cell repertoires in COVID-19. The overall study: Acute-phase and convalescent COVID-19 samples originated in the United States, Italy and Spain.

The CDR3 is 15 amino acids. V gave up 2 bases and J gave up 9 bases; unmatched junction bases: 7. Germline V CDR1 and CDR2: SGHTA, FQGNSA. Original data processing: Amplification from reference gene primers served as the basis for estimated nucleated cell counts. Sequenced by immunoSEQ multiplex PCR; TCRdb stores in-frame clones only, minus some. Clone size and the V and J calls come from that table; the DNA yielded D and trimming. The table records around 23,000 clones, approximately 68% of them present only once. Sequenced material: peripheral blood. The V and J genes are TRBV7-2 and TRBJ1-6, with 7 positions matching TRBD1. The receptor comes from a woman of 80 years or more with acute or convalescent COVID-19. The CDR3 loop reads CASSLLGQEGSPLHF. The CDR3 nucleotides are TGTGCCAGCAGCTTACTAGGACAGGAGGGTTCACCCCTCCACTTT.